These T cell receptor beta chains were read from a single sample in a study of blood T cell repertoires in COVID-19. This table comes from immunoSEQ multiplex PCR, and its TCRdb copy is limited to in-frame clones, with some not included. The table has around 270,000 clones, approximately 89% seen once. The sample was peripheral blood. The receptors were gathered from a man aged 40-49 years who had recovered from COVID-19. Each CDR3 is given with its conserved first and last residue. The D gene is left open where the match is weak. Clone size is not always given. Where it is, it says once, few, many or a class for expanded clones.

j_gene,abundance,len,v_gene,d_gene,CDR3nt,CDR3aa
TRBJ1-4,-,15,TRBV5-4,TRBD1,TGTGCCAGCAGCTGGGGGGACAGCCCAGGGGAAAAACTGTTTTTT,CASSWGDSPGEKLFF
TRBJ2-7,-,12,TRBV11-2,TRBD2,TGTGCCAGCAGTCCTAGCGGGAGTCGGCAGTACTTC,CASSPSGSRQYF
TRBJ1-2,once,13,TRBV6-6,TRBD1,TGTGCCAGCAGTTACGGACAGGACTATGGCTACACCTTC,CASSYGQDYGYTF
TRBJ2-7,once,15,TRBV6-5,-,TGTGCCAGCAGTTACGGGGCGCTTTTGGGATCCGAGCAGTACTTC,CASSYGALLGSEQYF
TRBJ2-1,once,14,TRBV7-2,-,TGTGCCAGCAGCTTAGTCCGGGGGAACAATGAGCAGTTCTTC,CASSLVRGNNEQFF
TRBJ2-2,-,12,TRBV12-3/TRBV12-4,-,TGTGCCAGCAGTCCGCGCAGGGGGGAGCTGTTTTTT,CASSPRRGELFF
TRBJ2-3,-,18,TRBV2,TRBD2,TGTGCCAGCAGTGATCTTGTCGAAAGCGGGAGAATCGAAGATACGCAGTATTTT,CASSDLVESGRIEDTQYF
TRBJ1-4,-,13,TRBV7-2,-,TGTGCCAGCAGCTCCAGGGGCGCTGAAAAACTGTTTTTT,CASSSRGAEKLFF
TRBJ2-1,-,18,TRBV6-2/TRBV6-3,TRBD2,TGTGCCAGCAGTTACCTAGGACTAGCGGGGCCAACCTACAATGAGCAGTTCTTC,CASSYLGLAGPTYNEQFF
TRBJ1-2,-,15,TRBV7-9,TRBD1,TGTGCCAGCAGCCCGGGGACAGAATATAACTATGGCTACACCTTC,CASSPGTEYNYGYTF
TRBJ1-1,-,16,TRBV7-8,-,TGTGCCAGCAGCTTACATCAGGGATCGCTCCCCACTGAAGCTTTCTTT,CASSLHQGSLPTEAFF
TRBJ2-5,-,13,TRBV6-5,TRBD1,TGTGCCAGCAGGCCGACAGGGTTCGAGACCCAGTACTTC,CASRPTGFETQYF
TRBJ1-5,once,13,TRBV7-9,TRBD1,TGTGCCAGCAGCCACGGGACAGAACAGCCCCAGCATTTT,CASSHGTEQPQHF
TRBJ1-1,-,16,TRBV7-9,TRBD1,TGTGCCAGCAGCTTAGGGGGGACAGGGGCGTGGGAAAAAGCTTTCTTT,CASSLGGTGAWEKAFF
TRBJ2-7,-,15,TRBV5-1,-,TGCGCCAGCTCCTTCACCCTGGGCCCGGTGAACGAGCAGTACTTC,CASSFTLGPVNEQYF
TRBJ1-6,few,15,TRBV5-1,-,TGCGCCAGCAGCTTGACAGGAGACTATAATTCACCCCTCCACTTT,CASSLTGDYNSPLHF
TRBJ1-5,-,11,TRBV12-3/TRBV12-4,-,TGTGCCAGCAGCCTACGAGGGCCCCAGCATTTT,CASSLRGPQHF
TRBJ1-5,-,13,TRBV18,TRBD1,TGTGCCAGCTCAAGGACAGGGGAAGGGCCCCAGCATTTT,CASSRTGEGPQHF
TRBJ1-1,-,15,TRBV7-8,-,TGTGCCAGCAGCCCCCGATGGGGGAGGGACACTGAAGCTTTCTTT,CASSPRWGRDTEAFF
TRBJ2-3,-,17,TRBV2,-,TGTGCCAGCAGTACTCCCCCCGGGGTTAGCAAAACAGATACGCAGTATTTT,CASSTPPGVSKTDTQYF
TRBJ2-6,-,18,TRBV2,TRBD1,TGTGCCAGCAGTGAGTGGGGACAGGGGGCCTCGGGGGCCAACGTCCTGACTTTC,CASSEWGQGASGANVLTF
TRBJ1-2,-,15,TRBV19,TRBD1,TGTGCCAGTAGTATAAAAATTGCAGGGGGGCATGGCTACACCTTC,CASSIKIAGGHGYTF
TRBJ2-1,-,14,TRBV7-9,TRBD1,TGTGCCAGCAGACCGGGACAGGGGGCAGGTGAGCAGTTCTTC,CASRPGQGAGEQFF
TRBJ2-4,-,18,TRBV24-1,TRBD2,TGTGCCACCAGTGATCTAGCGGGGACTTCTTTCACCAAAAACATTCAGTACTTC,CATSDLAGTSFTKNIQYF
TRBJ2-7,few,13,TRBV27,-,TGTGCCAGCAGTTTAACAGGGACCTACGAGCAGTACTTC,CASSLTGTYEQYF
TRBJ2-7,-,14,TRBV5-1,-,TGCGCCAGCAGCTTGGTTGGCAGGTCCTACGAGCAGTACTTC,CASSLVGRSYEQYF
TRBJ2-2,-,15,TRBV7-3,-,TGTGCCAGCAGCTCTCAGGCGACGAACACCGGGGAGCTGTTTTTT,CASSSQATNTGELFF
TRBJ1-2,-,13,TRBV6-5,TRBD1,TGTGCCAGCAGCCGGACAGGATTCTATGGCTACACCTTC,CASSRTGFYGYTF
TRBJ2-1,-,15,TRBV6-6,-,TGTGCCAGCAGTTACGCGGGGGCCGGGTACAATGAGCAGTTCTTC,CASSYAGAGYNEQFF
TRBJ1-1,once,15,TRBV19,TRBD1,TGTGCCAGTAGTATCTACGGACAGGTGGGCACTGAAGCTTTCTTT,CASSIYGQVGTEAFF
TRBJ2-3,-,12,TRBV6-2/TRBV6-3,-,TGTGCCAGCAGCCAGCCTCTTACTACGCAGTATTTT,CASSQPLTTQYF
TRBJ2-5,once,12,TRBV19,-,TGTGCCAGTAGGGCCTCATCGGAGACCCAGTACTTC,CASRASSETQYF
TRBJ2-1,few,16,TRBV19,-,TGTGCCAGTAGTAATCGCGGGGTGAGGATTTCAGGGGAGCAGTTCTTC,CASSNRGVRISGEQFF
TRBJ2-2,once,14,TRBV6-5,TRBD2,TGTGCCAGCAGGCTAGCGGGGGGCACCGGGGAGCTGTTTTTT,CASRLAGGTGELFF
TRBJ2-4,-,16,TRBV30,-,TGTGCCTGGACCGGGACGCGGGAAGGTCCCAAAAACATTCAGTACTTC,CAWTGTREGPKNIQYF
TRBJ2-1,-,15,TRBV2,-,TGTGCCAGCAGTCCCCGAGCGAGAGGAGTCAATGAGCAGTTCTTC,CASSPRARGVNEQFF
TRBJ1-1,-,14,TRBV7-2,-,TGTGCCAGCAGCTTACACAGGGAATACACTGAAGCTTTCTTT,CASSLHREYTEAFF
TRBJ2-1,-,13,TRBV18,TRBD1,TGTGCCAGCCTGGGACAGGGTCATCATGAGCAGTTCTTC,CASLGQGHHEQFF
TRBJ1-4,-,12,TRBV29-1,TRBD1,TGCAGCATCGGGACAGGGAATGAAAAACTGTTTTTT,CSIGTGNEKLFF
TRBJ2-1,-,16,TRBV12-5,TRBD1,TGTGCTAGTGGTTTGACCCACGGGACAGGGGTCAATGAGCAGTTCTTC,CASGLTHGTGVNEQFF
TRBJ2-1,once,13,TRBV7-9,-,TGTGCCAGCAGCCCGACTCCTAGAAATGAGCAGTTCTTC,CASSPTPRNEQFF
TRBJ1-6,-,15,TRBV6-5,-,TGTGCCAGCAGTTACCGGGGTGTAGGCAATTCACCCCTCCACTTT,CASSYRGVGNSPLHF
TRBJ1-1,-,12,TRBV7-9,-,TGTGCCAGCAGCGTCAGGAACACTGAAGCTTTCTTT,CASSVRNTEAFF
TRBJ2-3,-,11,TRBV11-2,-,TGTGCCACTCAACACACAGATACGCAGTATTTT,CATQHTDTQYF
TRBJ2-7,once,15,TRBV2,TRBD2,TGTGCCAGCAGAAATCTTCTAGCGGGAGGGCCCGAGCAGTACTTC,CASRNLLAGGPEQYF
TRBJ1-2,-,13,TRBV7-6,-,TGTGCCAGCAGCTTAGGTACGGAGACTGGCTACACCTTC,CASSLGTETGYTF
TRBJ2-7,-,15,TRBV9,-,TGTGCCAGCAGCGAAGGACTTAATAAGGGTTACGAGCAGTACTTC,CASSEGLNKGYEQYF
TRBJ2-7,-,18,TRBV19,TRBD2,TGTGCCAGTAGTACCTCCGGGACTAGCGGAGGGAGCTCCTACGAGCAGTACTTC,CASSTSGTSGGSSYEQYF
TRBJ2-2,once,15,TRBV28,-,TGTGCCAGCATCCCCGGGGGGACAAACACCGGGGAGCTGTTTTTT,CASIPGGTNTGELFF
TRBJ1-2,-,14,TRBV2,TRBD1,TGTGCCAGCAGCCCGGGACAGGGGGCGTATGGCTACACCTTC,CASSPGQGAYGYTF
TRBJ2-7,-,17,TRBV27,-,TGTGCCAGCAGTTTATCGCCTGCGGGCAGGGGAACCTACGAGCAGTACTTC,CASSLSPAGRGTYEQYF
TRBJ2-2,once,15,TRBV11-2,TRBD1,TGTGCCAGCAGCAAAGGGACAGGGGGTACCGGGGAGCTGTTTTTT,CASSKGTGGTGELFF
TRBJ2-5,-,15,TRBV19,-,TGTGCCAGTAGTAGGCTAGCGTCCGAACAAGAGACCCAGTACTTC,CASSRLASEQETQYF
TRBJ2-7,-,16,TRBV20-1,TRBD2,TGCAGTGCTAGTACCAGCGGGAGGCCTCCCTCTTACGAGCAGTACTTC,CSASTSGRPPSYEQYF